The entry that follows covers one T cell receptor (beta chain) sequence. Its cognate antigen is unknown. This sample is drawn from a study of graft-versus-host responses after intestinal transplantation. Study information: Each recipient received anti-thymocyte globulin induction, then tacrolimus and steroids for about 3 years.

The CDR3 totals 14 residues. The germline V gene encodes CDR1 MGHRA and CDR2 YSYEKL. V dropped 6 bases and J dropped 2; count of bases not matched to a gene: 1. The protocol was immunoSEQ multiplex PCR, while the TCRdb copy is restricted to in-frame clones and leaves out a portion. The repertoire holds around 100,000 clones, with 93% as singletons. This clonotype was sampled from a human donor who received an intestinal transplant. The rearrangement links TRBV4-1 to TRBJ2-5; TRBD2 matches 12 bases. The source material was unstimulated CD8+ T cells sorted from spleen or lymph node cells, sampled before intestinal transplant. CDR3 in amino acids: CASRGTSGQETQYF. For the CDR3, the DNA is TGCGCCAGCAGGGGGACTAGCGGGCAAGAGACCCAGTACTTC.